Given below is one T cell receptor beta chain in context. The CDR3 is made up of 13 amino acids. V lost 0 bases, J lost 9 bases, and 12 bases lay in between. Germline V gives CDR1 SGHNT, CDR2 YYREEE (reference sequence). Sorted-subset replicate PCR reactions were performed with about 190 ng DNA, corresponding to 25,000 to 35,000 T cell genomes. Only in-frame clones appear in the TCRdb table, and some are missing; sequencing was by immunoSEQ multiplex PCR. The sample includes 150,000 to 200,000 clones, 65% to 70% seen only once; the top ten take 8.5% to 12%. The data belong to a study of shared clonotypes between healthy human individuals. CD4+ cells yielded CD45RA+ naive and CD45RA-negative memory subsets.

J is TRBJ1-2 and V is TRBV5-4; no definite D call. The sequenced material came from memory CD4+ T cells sorted from blood. The sample's subset: CD45RA-negative fraction. This TCR was sampled from a man aged 25-45 years in good health. CDR3 in amino acids: CASSLGLPSSYTF. As DNA, the CDR3 is TGTGCCAGCAGCTTGGGTCTGCCTTCCAGCTACACCTTC. Combining the CDR3 with reference TRBV5-4 and TRBJ1-2 gives the whole variable domain ETGVTQSPTHLIKTRGQQVTLRCSSQSGHNTVSWYQQALGQGPQFIFQYYREEENGRGNFPPRFSGLQFPNYSSELNVNALELDDSALYLCASSLGLPSSYTFGSGTRLTVV.